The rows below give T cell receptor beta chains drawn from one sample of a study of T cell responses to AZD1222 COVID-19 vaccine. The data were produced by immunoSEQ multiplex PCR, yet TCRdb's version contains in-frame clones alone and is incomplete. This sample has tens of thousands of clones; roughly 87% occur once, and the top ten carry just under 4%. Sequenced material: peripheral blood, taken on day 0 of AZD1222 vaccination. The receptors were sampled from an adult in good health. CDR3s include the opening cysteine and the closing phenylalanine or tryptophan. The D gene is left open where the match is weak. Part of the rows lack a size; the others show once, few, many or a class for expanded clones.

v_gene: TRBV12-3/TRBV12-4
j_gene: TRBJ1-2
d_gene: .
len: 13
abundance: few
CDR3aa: CASSPGRPYGYTF
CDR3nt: TGTGCCAGCAGCCCCGGACGGCCCTATGGCTACACCTTC

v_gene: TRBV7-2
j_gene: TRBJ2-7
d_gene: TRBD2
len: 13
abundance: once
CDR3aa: CASSFAGEYEQYF
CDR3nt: TGTGCCAGCAGCTTTGCGGGGGAGTACGAGCAGTACTTC

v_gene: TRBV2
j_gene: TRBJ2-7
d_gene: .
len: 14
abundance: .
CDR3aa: CASSERAPTHEQYF
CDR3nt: TGTGCCAGCAGTGAAAGGGCCCCCACCCACGAGCAGTACTTC

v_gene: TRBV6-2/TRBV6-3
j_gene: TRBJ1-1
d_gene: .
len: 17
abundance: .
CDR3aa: CASSYAPGRGGYTEAFF
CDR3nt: TGTGCCAGCAGTTACGCCCCTGGGAGGGGCGGTTACACTGAAGCTTTCTTT

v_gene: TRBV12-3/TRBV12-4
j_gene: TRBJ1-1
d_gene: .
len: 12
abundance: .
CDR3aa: CASRLISTEAFF
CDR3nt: TGTGCCAGCAGACTAATTTCCACTGAAGCTTTCTTT

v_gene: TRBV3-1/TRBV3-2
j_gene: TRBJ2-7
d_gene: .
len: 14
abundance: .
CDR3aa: CASSQQRTSYEQYF
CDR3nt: TGTGCCAGCAGCCAACAACGGACATCCTACGAGCAGTACTTC

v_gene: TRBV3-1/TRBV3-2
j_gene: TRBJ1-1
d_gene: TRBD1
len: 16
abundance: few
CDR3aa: CASRVHAGGSNTEAFF
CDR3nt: TGTGCCAGCAGGGTCCACGCAGGGGGCTCGAACACTGAAGCTTTCTTT

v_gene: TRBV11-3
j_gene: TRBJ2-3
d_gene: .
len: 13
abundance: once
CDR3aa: CASSLRLAGAQYF
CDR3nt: TGTGCCAGCAGCCTCAGACTGGCGGGTGCGCAGTATTTT

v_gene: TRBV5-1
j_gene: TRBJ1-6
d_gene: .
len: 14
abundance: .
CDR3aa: CASSLNQGWSPLHF
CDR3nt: TGCGCCAGCAGCTTAAATCAGGGGTGGTCACCCCTCCACTTT

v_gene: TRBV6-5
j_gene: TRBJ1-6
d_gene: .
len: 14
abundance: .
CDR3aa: CASSQGGINSPLHF
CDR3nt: TGTGCCAGCAGCCAAGGGGGTATTAATTCACCCCTCCACTTT

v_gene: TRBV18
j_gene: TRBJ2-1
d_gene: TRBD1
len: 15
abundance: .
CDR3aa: CASSNMEGGTGHSFF
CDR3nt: TGTGCCAGCTCCAACATGGAAGGGGGGACAGGTCATTCTTTCTTC

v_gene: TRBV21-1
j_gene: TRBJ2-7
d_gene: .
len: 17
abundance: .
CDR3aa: CASSISVRDRVIYEQYF
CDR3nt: TGTGCCAGCAGCATATCGGTAAGGGACAGGGTGATCTACGAGCAGTACTTC

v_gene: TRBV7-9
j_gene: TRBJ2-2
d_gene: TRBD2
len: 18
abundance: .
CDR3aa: CASSSPGLAGGPDGELFF
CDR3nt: TGTGCCAGCAGCTCCCCGGGACTAGCGGGGGGGCCGGACGGGGAGCTGTTTTTT

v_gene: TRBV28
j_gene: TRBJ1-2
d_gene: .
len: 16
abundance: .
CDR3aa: CASSQAVGRLNYGYTF
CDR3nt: TGTGCCAGCAGCCAAGCCGTGGGACGGCTAAACTATGGCTACACCTTC

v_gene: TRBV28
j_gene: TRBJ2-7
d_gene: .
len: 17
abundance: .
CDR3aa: CASSLLGWTAPSYEQYF
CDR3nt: TGTGCCAGCAGTCTCTTGGGCTGGACAGCCCCATCCTACGAGCAGTACTTC

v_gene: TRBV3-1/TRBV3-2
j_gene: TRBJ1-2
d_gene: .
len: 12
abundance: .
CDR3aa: CASSLGTSGYTF
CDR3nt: TGTGCCAGCAGCCTGGGGACCTCAGGCTACACCTTC

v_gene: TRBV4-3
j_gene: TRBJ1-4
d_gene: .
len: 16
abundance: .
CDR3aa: CASSSIPTATNEKLFF
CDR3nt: TGCGCCAGCAGCTCCATCCCTACTGCAACTAATGAAAAACTGTTTTTT